This T cell receptor beta chain was found in a study of read filtering for tumor transcriptome and immune sequencing. Across the study: R-ISS stage counts were roughly eight for I, approximately 15 for II, 7 for III.

V was clipped by 2 bases and J by 0 bases, with 22 bases between them. Per the germline V gene, CDR1 is MNHEY and CDR2 is SVGEGT. The length of the CDR3 is 19 residues. From about 400 ng of RNA, a library with molecular barcoded alpha/delta and beta/gamma adaptors was made. TCRdb fed the reads into MiXCR, producing one record per CDR3 protein. The sample consists of tens of thousands of distinct CDR3 sequences, about 12% of them appearing once. Only a few counts were recorded for this clonotype. Bone marrow was sampled from every patient at the time of active disease. The rearrangement links TRBV6-2 or TRBV6-3 to TRBJ2-5; perhaps TRBD2 as D (6 bases). Sequenced material: a population of CD138-negative cells sorted from bone marrow. This sequence was found in a donor at least 40 years old with multiple myeloma. The CDR3 spells CASSYGTGRGRKYQETQYF. The DNA of the CDR3 is TGTGCCAGCAGTTACGGGACTGGACGTGGACGAAAGTACCAAGAGACCCAGTACTTC.